A single sample gave rise to the 17 T cell receptor beta chains below, sequenced in a study of T-cell memory formation after mild COVID-19. One entry per CDR3 protein, called by TCRdb with MiXCR from the 5' RACE reads. Of about 540,000 distinct CDR3 sequences detected, about 20% appear once; the ten largest clones hold about 12%. Sample: PBMCs or a T cell subset sorted from them (not recorded which). The receptors originated from an adult woman who had mild COVID-19 (a few samples of this study predate the infection). Cell type and time point are not known.

This clonotype occurred a few times. DNA for the CDR3: TGTGCCAGCAGTCTGCAGGGGGGACAGGGAGAAAAACTGTTTTTT. The encoded protein is CASSLQGGQGEKLFF. The V gene is TRBV12-3 or TRBV12-4, the J gene TRBJ1-4, with TRBD1 matching over 9 bases. Germline trimming cut 5 bases from V and 8 bases from J; bases unmatched to any gene: 9. The CDR3 runs 15 residues.

This clonotype was observed a few times. This chain links TRBV20-1 with TRBJ2-5; D not certain. V was cut by 1 base and J by 5 bases, with 8 bases left in between. The CDR3 extends over 12 amino acids. Germline CDR1 is DFQATT and CDR2 is SNEGSKA (reference sequence). CDR3 nucleotides: TGCAGTGCTAGAGGGCCCAGTGAGACCCAGTACTTC. Protein product: CSARGPSETQYF.

This clonotype came up once. The CDR3 bases are TGTGCCACCAGTGATTTACAAGAGCAGTACTTC. It translates to CATSDLQEQYF. The chain is built from TRBV24-1 and TRBJ2-7; D gene ambiguous. V was pared by 1 base and J by 7 bases, with 4 bases between. CDR3 length equals 11 residues. Germline loops: CDR1 KGHDR, CDR2 SFDVKD.

This clonotype was counted only a few times. V and J are TRBV15 and TRBJ1-2; maybe TRBD1 (6 bases). The CDR3 runs to 17 residues. The V and J ends lost 0 bases and 4 bases respectively, with 18 bases between them. CDR1 and CDR2 (germline): LNHNV, YYDKDF (reference sequence). The CDR3 here is CATSRDLGRQGPYGYTF. In DNA form, the CDR3 reads TGTGCCACCAGCAGAGATCTAGGTCGTCAGGGGCCCTATGGCTACACCTTC.

In its sample, this clonotype was seen a few times. This rearrangement joins TRBV7-3 to TRBJ2-2; D tentatively reads TRBD1 or TRBD2 (5 bases each). CDR3 length: 15 residues. Germline V gene lookup returns CDR1 SGHTA and CDR2 FQGTGA. V was trimmed by 5 bases and J by 4 bases, leaving 14 bases between them. The CDR3 nucleotides read TGTGCCAGCAGCATGGGGGTTCGGGCCACCGGGGAGCTGTTTTTT. Protein product: CASSMGVRATGELFF.

This chain connects TRBV5-1 to TRBJ2-3; no firm D call. In germline, CDR1 is SGHRS, CDR2 YFSETQ. This CDR3 has 15 residues. Deletions cut 3 bases from V and 4 bases from J, with 15 bases between. The CDR3 spells CASSSGRGIPDTQYF. The CDR3 coding sequence is TGCGCCAGCAGCTCTGGACGTGGTATCCCAGATACGCAGTATTTT.

V gene TRBV12-3 or TRBV12-4 combines with J gene TRBJ2-1, with D uncertain. Trimming left V 6 bases short and J 4 bases short, with 7 bases between. The CDR3 is 12 amino acids. This chain's CDR3 is CASRDGYNEQFF. CDR3 bases: TGTGCCAGCAGGGACGGATACAATGAGCAGTTCTTC.

The J gene is TRBJ2-3, the V gene TRBV5-1; 9 nucleotides match TRBD2. From germline, CDR1 is SGHRS and CDR2 YFSETQ. J lost 6 bases, V lost 0 bases, and 5 bases had no gene match. The length of the CDR3 is 15 residues. CDR3 coding DNA: TGCGCCAGCAGCTTGGTAGCGGGAGCTGTTGATACGCAGTATTTT. This encodes CASSLVAGAVDTQYF.

This chain connects TRBV12-3 or TRBV12-4 to TRBJ1-5, with D tentatively TRBD1 (5 bases). This CDR3 contains 15 residues. Trimming shortened V by 3 bases and J by 4 bases, and 13 bases separated the two germline ends. The CDR3 protein is CASSFGQGGNQPQHF. The CDR3 bases are TGTGCCAGCAGTTTTGGGCAGGGAGGGAATCAGCCCCAGCATTTT.

The sample holds a few counts of this clonotype. The rearrangement uses TRBV7-2 and TRBJ1-3, with a possible D match to TRBD1 (5 bases). CDR1 is SGHTA, CDR2 FQGNSA, per germline. The CDR3 covers 17 residues. V lost 0 bases, J lost 0 bases, and 12 bases lay in between. CDR3 DNA sequence: TGTGCCAGCAGCTTAGCTTGGACATCGAACTCTGGAAACACCATATATTTT. This translates into CASSLAWTSNSGNTIYF.

The chain uses TRBV3-1 and TRBJ2-2, with 10 bases that match TRBD1. J was trimmed by 4 bases and V by 2 bases; bases with no gene match: 4. Germline CDR1 reads LGHDT; CDR2 reads YNNKEL (reference sequence). The CDR3 has 16 amino acids. The CDR3 protein is CASSQLTGGFTGELFF. CDR3 DNA sequence: TGTGCCAGCAGCCAATTGACAGGGGGCTTCACCGGGGAGCTGTTTTTT.

The gene calls are TRBV6-6 and TRBJ1-1; D not resolved. CDR3 length: 13 residues. The germline gives CDR1 MNHNY, CDR2 SVGAGI (reference sequence). Trimming took 5 bases from V and 4 from J, leaving 11 bases between them. In DNA form, the CDR3 reads TGTGCCAGCAGTACTCTGGCGGTCACTGAAGCTTTCTTT. Protein sequence: CASSTLAVTEAFF.

This clonotype showed up just a few times. CDR3 sequence reads: CASSPGGLGEQFF. Here the CDR3 DNA reads TGTGCCAGCTCACCAGGGGGGCTGGGGGAGCAGTTCTTC. The chain couples TRBV18 to TRBJ2-1; D may correspond to TRBD1 or TRBD2 (6 bases each). Looked up from germline, CDR1 is KGHSH and CDR2 is LQKENI. The CDR3 covers 13 residues. V shed 2 bases and J shed 10 bases, with 12 bases lying between them.

V gene TRBV20-1 combines with J gene TRBJ1-1, with D perhaps matching TRBD1 (6 bases). The CDR3 contains 12 residues. CDR1 and CDR2 from the germline V gene are DFQATT and SNEGSKA (reference sequence). The ends were cut back, 6 bases at V and 1 base at J, with 9 bases in the middle. The CDR3 region is CSAPGENTEAFF. The CDR3 region has the DNA TGCAGTGCACCAGGGGAGAACACTGAAGCTTTCTTT.

This clonotype occurred once. V gene TRBV4-1 combines with J gene TRBJ1-1, with a possible D match to TRBD1 (6 bases). Per the germline V gene, CDR1 is MGHRA and CDR2 is YSYEKL. Trimming took 0 bases from V and 11 from J, leaving 16 bases between them. There are 14 residues in the CDR3. CDR3 loop: CASSQEGHRVSAFF. The CDR3 DNA reads TGCGCCAGCAGCCAAGAAGGTCACAGGGTCTCGGCTTTCTTT.

This clonotype has a handful of counts. The J gene is TRBJ2-1, the V gene TRBV5-1; D may be TRBD1 (6 bases). Trimming shortened V by 0 bases and J by 4 bases, and 8 bases separated the two germline ends. CDR3 length: 14 residues. The germline V gene has CDR1 SGHRS and CDR2 YFSETQ. The CDR3 protein is CASSLAGHYNEQFF. In nucleotides, the CDR3 is TGCGCCAGCAGCTTGGCGGGACATTACAATGAGCAGTTCTTC.

This clonotype occurred many times. The chain couples TRBV12-3 or TRBV12-4 to TRBJ1-1; possibly TRBD1 for D (6 bases). Trimming left V 4 bases short and J 0 bases short, with 12 bases between. The CDR3 has 15 residues. The CDR3 loop reads CASSYLDSLNTEAFF. Written as DNA, the CDR3 is TGTGCCAGCAGTTACTTGGACAGCTTGAACACTGAAGCTTTCTTT.